The sequence of this T cell receptor (beta chain) was determined in a study of CD8+ T cells in alopecia areata. Notes on the study in general: Greater clonality was observed in lesional scalp samples, especially alopecia totalis/universalis, versus normal scalp.

As to this clone: Its antigen remains unidentified.

RNA, once extracted, was reverse transcribed into cDNA for use as the sequencing template. Libraries were prepared by immunoSEQ multiplex PCR; TCRdb keeps only in-frame clonotypes and omits some of them. The sample contains approximately 98,000 clones, 59% of which appear only once. V was clipped by 5 bases and J by 3 bases, with 9 bases between them. The CDR3 spans 13 residues. Germline V gene sequence: CDR1 SGHVS, CDR2 FNYEAQ. The chain combines TRBV7-6 with TRBJ2-3, with D unresolved. This receptor was obtained from a human donor in good health. The sample taken for sequencing was CD8+ T cells sorted from blood. CDR3 loop: CASSGRFTDTQYF. The CDR3 DNA follows: TGTGCCAGCAGCGGACGATTTACAGATACGCAGTATTTT.